This T cell receptor beta chain was captured by sequencing in a study of OX40 agonist ivuxolimab in advanced cancers. The wider study: Dose-escalation patients suffered from hepatocellular carcinoma, melanoma, renal cell or head and neck cancer.

Clones were sequenced by immunoSEQ multiplex PCR, and TCRdb holds only the in-frame ones, with some missing. The sample shows 85,000 or so clones, 86% of them seen only once. Concerning this clone itself: Its matching antigen is unknown.

Findings and limits, study-wide: Normalized T-cell clonal expansion was also low in a subset of nonresponders. Not determined was the antigen specificity of the expanded peripheral T cells. Expanded clones were, on average, more numerous in CD8+ T cells than in CD4+.

This clonotype was obtained from an adult with an advanced solid tumor such as melanoma, head and neck, liver or kidney cancer. The material was CD4+ or CD8+ T cells sorted from blood, obtained in a trial of the OX40 agonist ivuxolimab.

The CDR3, as DNA: TGTGCCAGCTCACCCGGTGTCGGGGGCGAGTACGAGCAGTACTTC. Protein: CASSPGVGGEYEQYF. J is TRBJ2-7 and V is TRBV18; perhaps D is TRBD1 or TRBD2 (6 bases each). The germline V gene encodes CDR1 KGHSH and CDR2 LQKENI. Trimming removed 3 bases at V and 4 bases at J, with 16 bases between. There are 15 residues in the CDR3.